This T cell receptor beta chain stems from a study of shared clonotypes between healthy human individuals (dated by TCRdb to 2020 to 2022). At the level of the whole study: The cohort included three men and two women between 18 and 49 years of age. For each donor, CD4 naive and CD4 memory were each given three plates, CD8 naive was given two plates, and CD8 memory was given one plate. To estimate repertoire size and how much clonotypes are shared between individuals, the study performed deep sequencing of blood TCR repertoires from a handful of healthy adults. To increase sequencing depth and limit assay-specific biases, different laboratories used diverse techniques to prepare libraries and sequence TCR repertoires. Between about 0.94 and 8.9 billion PBMCs per donor were obtained by leukapheresis.

This clone was counted a single time. No cognate antigen has been identified for it. No much larger clone is present one base from it, and per-base qualities are unavailable. Healthy HIV-negative adults with no recently reported acute infections or vaccinations were included as donors. Every donor was a Caucasian adult residing in Nashville, Tennessee, USA. CD4+ T cells were enriched through magnetic negative selection, after which naive cells were positively selected on CD45RA and the remaining negative fraction served as the memory subset. After blood collection by leukapheresis, PBMCs were isolated using Ficoll-Histopaque density gradient centrifugation and then cryopreserved in the vapor phase of liquid nitrogen. Purity and quantity of every magnetically sorted T cell population were checked by analytical flow cytometry. Genomic DNA was isolated from each sorted fraction and quantified by UV absorbance on a Nanodrop 2000c.

The study at large found these results: Sampling was limited to blood, and TCR repertoires in tissue likely differ from TCR repertoires in blood. Compared with non-shared clonotypes, the clonotypes found in all four sorted-subset donors had higher generation probabilities. Because the study included only a small number of donors, the genetic and exposure-history diversity represented was limited. Based on pairwise subsampling, the degree of clonotype sharing among donors was expected to be affected by sequencing depth. Incomplete sequencing was indicated by rarefaction of sorted-subset datasets, despite the large sequencing depth. When a handful of donors were compared, the shared fraction of clonotypes was about 5% for naive CD4, approximately 3.3% for naive CD8, 2.3% for memory CD4, and approximately 0.4% for memory CD8. Naive subsets generally had larger estimated clonotype richness than memory subsets.

Using the deep immunoSEQ assay, multiplex PCR amplified TCR CDR3 regions from genomic DNA. Extracted genomic DNA from each cell subset was distributed evenly across all wells of several immunoSEQ 96-well plates, and each plate was treated as a replicate. For sorted subsets, each replicate PCR was loaded with roughly 0.2 ug genomic DNA, equivalent to 30,000 or so T cell genomes. The purified libraries were quantified using a Qubit 3.0 fluorometer, sized with a Bioanalyzer 2100, and then quantified again using the KAPA Library Quantification kit. Every immunoSEQ 96-well plate was sequenced on a separate single-read 150-cycle Illumina NextSeq 550 flow cell. Under the source paper's analysis protocol: Because only junctional sequences without quality scores were contained in the immunoSEQ output, filtering matching that applied to full-length reads could not be performed. To assign V/J genes and CDR3, sequences were annotated against IMGT germline references using PyIR, a Python wrapper for IgBLAST v1.9. Reads were removed for weak V/J assignments (E-value above 1e-6), missing CDR3, stop codons, out-of-frame junctions, or ambiguous translated residues. V3J clonotypes were defined as sequences sharing an identical inferred V gene, J gene, and CDR3 amino acid sequence. The percentage overlap between two repertoires was calculated by dividing the number of shared unique clonotypes by the size of the smaller repertoire. Repertoire richness was assessed with RTK rarefaction, the Chao1 estimator, and Recon v2.1 estimates of unobserved clonotypes. OLGA was used to compute generation probabilities for all TCRbeta clonotypes that the gDNA method yielded from a few donors. TCRdb mirrors the immuneACCESS table, restricted to in-frame sequences. Some clones are absent from its copies; in checked studies, under half trace to an unresolved V gene, and the reason for the others is unknown. V and J calls and clone size are copied from that table; D and trimming were computed from the DNA. This sample holds some 360,000 clones; over 70% were observed only once. The ten largest clonotypes hold roughly a tenth of the sample.

The clonotype comes from a young man in good health. Sequenced material: memory CD4+ T cells sorted from blood. Interpreted using the paper, the cell subset or site label stands for: CD45RA-negative fraction.

The CDR3 protein is CASSLVGRGLAISGQFF. The nucleotides are TGTGCCAGCAGCTTAGTAGGTCGGGGACTAGCTATCAGCGGGCAGTTCTTC. The sequence links TRBV7-2 to TRBJ2-1, and TRBD2 aligns with 9 junction nucleotides. Unmatched junction bases come to 16, with V trimmed by 1 base and J by 12 bases. The germline V gene yields SGHTA for CDR1 and FQGNSA for CDR2. The CDR3 starts with the cysteine, ends with the phenylalanine, and has 17 residues. Just CDR3 DNA is preserved here, 51 bases in frame from base 1.